This T cell receptor (beta chain) appears in the sequencing data of a study of blood T cell repertoires in COVID-19. In the study overall: Specimens from acute and convalescent COVID-19 originated in the United States, Italy and Spain. Sample material is recorded as cDNA or gDNA derived from T cells, B-cell-depleted T cells, or PBMCs.

Authors' data handling: Estimation of nucleated cell counts relied on the amplification of reference gene primers. The assay was immunoSEQ multiplex PCR, and TCRdb's table has in-frame clones only and misses some. Clonal size and the V and J genes are those of that table, whereas D and trimming came from the DNA. The sample consists of 57,000 or so clones, approximately 86% of them appearing once. V was pared by 2 bases and J by 0 bases, with 1 base of the junction left unmatched. CDR1 and CDR2 from the germline V gene are SGHVS and FQNEAQ. The length of the CDR3 is 16 residues. Material: peripheral blood. The receptor comes from a human donor in a cohort sampled during active COVID-19. This chain connects TRBV7-8 to TRBJ2-3, with 11 bases lining up with TRBD2. CDR3 nucleotides: TGTGCCAGCAGCTTATGGACTAGCGGGAGCACAGATACGCAGTATTTT. This gives the protein CASSLWTSGSTDTQYF. The full variable domain, its missing parts supplied by reference TRBV7-8 and TRBJ2-3, is GAGVSQSPRYKVAKRGQDVALRCDPISGHVSLFWYQQALGQGPEFLTYFQNEAQLDKSGLPSDRFFAERPEGSVSTLKIQRTQQEDSAVYLCASSLWTSGSTDTQYFGPGTRLTVL.